This T cell receptor beta chain was retrieved from a study of beta chain features in type 1 diabetes. Overall study findings and caveats: Shorter TCRB CDR3s, moderately but significantly so, marked every one of the four CD4+ subsets in Type 1 diabetes patients.

Reverse transcribing all isolated RNA meant expressed TCRB transcripts were sequenced. The protocol was immunoSEQ multiplex PCR, while the TCRdb copy is restricted to in-frame clones and leaves out a portion. This table holds tens of thousands of clones, 66% found once. Looked up from germline, CDR1 is SGHTA and CDR2 is FQGNSA. The CDR3 has 14 residues. The ends were cut back, 2 bases at V and 5 bases at J, with 10 bases in the middle. This clone has only one observation. Its antigen is unknown. Source material: Tregs from blood. This receptor was identified in a man aged 30 to 45 with type 1 diabetes. Some clones in this sample may be carry-over from other donors' samples. The rearrangement joins TRBV7-2 to TRBJ1-5; tentatively, D is TRBD1 (5 bases). The DNA for the CDR3 is TGTGCCAGCAGCTTACTAGGGGTTGATCAGCCCCAGCATTTT. It is translated as CASSLLGVDQPQHF.